The T cell receptor (beta chain) described here comes from a study of early T cells in non-severe SARS-CoV-2 infection. General observations from the study: Using VDJdb, the matching emphasized anti-spike CD8 responses while missing private and CD4 specificities.

The V gene end was trimmed by 5 bases and the J gene end by 6 bases; junction bases not matched to a gene: 5. Germline assignment: CDR1 DFQATT and CDR2 SNEGSKA (reference sequence). CDR3 length: 14 residues. On this clonotype: The antigen is unknown.

TCRdb reprocessed the 5' RACE reads via MiXCR and lists one record per CDR3 protein. Counted here are about 36,000 distinct CDR3 sequences, 6% to 7.5% occurring once; the ten biggest clones make up around 23%. The material sequenced was whole blood, taken at baseline. V gene TRBV20-1 combines with J gene TRBJ2-1; 12 nucleotides agree with TRBD2. This receptor was obtained from an adult who was a healthcare worker with PCR-confirmed SARS-CoV-2 infection or an uninfected control (not recorded which). CDR3 nucleotides: TGCAGTGCTTCAAGGACTAGCGGGATCAATGAGCAGTTCTTC. As protein: CSASRTSGINEQFF.